What follows describes a single T cell receptor beta chain. The antigen is unknown. This sample is drawn from a study of monozygotic twins with cystic fibrosis. Generated by immunoSEQ multiplex PCR, the TCRdb table keeps only in-frame clones and is missing some. The table lists some 25,000 clones, roughly 96% of them singletons. Broader study findings: Unrelated CF individuals shared fewer identical clonotypes than monozygotic CF twins. In this small cohort, shared CDR3 numbers showed no association with age, concordance or disease severity. In 13 of 16 pairs, V gene usage was closest to the co-twin's.

The CDR3 runs 15 residues. The germline V gene has CDR1 SGHTA and CDR2 FQGNSA. V dropped 2 bases and J dropped 4 bases, with 14 bases sitting between them. The chain employs TRBV7-2 and TRBJ1-2; tentative D call: TRBD1 (6 bases). Sequenced: blood. This receptor was taken from a girl aged 2 to 9 with cystic fibrosis. CDR3 sequence reads: CASSLSLEQGYGYTF. The CDR3 DNA follows: TGTGCCAGCAGCTTATCTCTCGAACAGGGCTATGGCTACACCTTC.